The clone carrying this TCR beta chain was seen just once. Its antigen is undetermined. These data originate in a study of Ad26.COV2.S vaccination and SARS-CoV-2 variants. The overall study: Ad26.COV2.S shots went into the muscle once or twice, 56 days apart.

This table comes from immunoSEQ multiplex PCR, and its TCRdb copy is limited to in-frame clones, with some not included. Of more than 350,000 clones detected, more than 80% appear once; the ten largest clones hold 10% to 15%. Trimming removed 4 bases from V and 5 bases from J; junction bases left unmatched: 9. The CDR3 extends over 15 amino acids. Germline V lookup: CDR1 SEHNR, CDR2 FQNEAQ (reference sequence). Documented treatment: around 19 received Ad26.COV2.S at low or high dose, single or two shots; five or six received placebo; per-sample allocation not given. On day 63 after the first injection, vaccine and placebo recipients gave samples. Broader study findings: The study found similar non-spike TCR breadth in vaccine and placebo recipients.

The sequence derives from a person aged 18-65 years who received the Ad26.COV2.S COVID-19 vaccine or a placebo. The chain recombines TRBV7-9 with TRBJ1-1; the match to TRBD1 covers 8 bases. The sequenced sample was peripheral blood, obtained in a trial of Ad26.COV2.S vaccine versus placebo. The CDR3 region is CASSYSGGGGTEAFF. In nucleotides, the CDR3 is TGTGCCAGCAGCTATTCAGGGGGCGGTGGGACTGAAGCTTTCTTT.